The 22 T cell receptor beta chains below were found in one sample sequenced in a study of T cell repertoires in cytomegalovirus infection. No antigen has been identified for these receptors. Each CDR3 protein gets one entry after TCRdb re-called the reads with MiXCR. This sample has 340,000 or so distinct CDR3 sequences, with more than 20% found just once. Sequencing used cultured PBMCs, obtained from culture after CMV antigen stimulation. These TCRs come from a human donor in good health (CMV status not recorded). Some clones in this sample may be carry-over from other donors' samples.

The chain couples TRBV29-1 to TRBJ1-1, with D unclear. The CDR3 totals 12 residues. The ends were cut back, 4 bases at V and 1 base at J, with 7 bases in the middle. The germline CDR1 and CDR2 sequences are SQVTM and ANQGSEA. CDR3 sequence: CSVARSNTEAFF. The CDR3 nucleotides are TGCAGCGTTGCCCGATCGAACACTGAAGCTTTCTTT.

This clonotype was picked up a small number of times. The V and J genes are TRBV6-6 and TRBJ2-1; 14 bases fit TRBD2. Per germline, CDR1 MNHNY and CDR2 SVGAGI (reference sequence). This CDR3 contains 14 residues. V lost 6 bases, J lost 6 bases, and 1 base stayed unmatched. The CDR3 is CASRGLAGVNEQFF. The CDR3 DNA is TGTGCCAGCAGGGGACTAGCGGGAGTCAATGAGCAGTTCTTC.

In its sample, this clonotype was seen a few times. This chain uses TRBV10-3 with TRBJ1-4; 10 nucleotides match TRBD1. The CDR3 length is 18 residues. The junction had 15 bases not matched to a gene; V was cut back by 3 bases and J by 8 bases. In germline, CDR1 is ENHRY, CDR2 SYGVKD. The CDR3, as DNA: TGTGCCATCAGTGAAGCACCGGGACAGGGGTCCTATGGGGAAAAACTGTTTTTT. Translated, it gives CAISEAPGQGSYGEKLFF.

This clonotype was counted only a few times. The chain employs TRBV6-2 or TRBV6-3 and TRBJ1-4; 7 positions match TRBD1. V shed 6 bases, J shed 8 bases, and the junction held 6 bases outside the gene matches. Germline V lookup: CDR1 MNHEY, CDR2 SVGEGT. The CDR3 runs 13 residues. CDR3 DNA: TGTGCCAGCAGAAGGGGGCTCGGAGAAAAACTGTTTTTT. This codes for CASRRGLGEKLFF.

This rearrangement joins TRBV6-2 or TRBV6-3 to TRBJ1-1, with TRBD1 matching over 7 bases. Trimming removed 5 bases from V and 1 base from J; junction bases left unmatched: 7. The CDR3 is 15 amino acids. Germline V CDR1 and CDR2: MNHEY, SVGEGT. The CDR3 loop is CASSATGQKNTEAFF. The CDR3 nucleotides are TGTGCCAGCAGTGCCACGGGACAGAAGAACACTGAAGCTTTCTTT.

Only a few counts were recorded for this clonotype. The J gene is TRBJ1-5, the V gene TRBV12-3 or TRBV12-4; 7 bases map to TRBD1. The J segment lost 3 bases and the V segment lost 5 bases, leaving 7 bases of the junction unmatched. This CDR3 has 15 residues. The CDR3 coding sequence is TGTGCCAGCAGTAGACAGGGAGGGATCAATCAGCCCCAGCATTTT. The encoded protein is CASSRQGGINQPQHF.

Only a few counts were recorded for this clonotype. The CDR3, as DNA: TGTGCCAGCAGCGCCTTTAGCGGGAGGGCGGGCACCGGGGAGCTGTTTTTT. It codes for CASSAFSGRAGTGELFF. The rearrangement links TRBV7-2 to TRBJ2-2; 11 bases fit TRBD2. J lost 4 bases, V lost 5 bases, and 9 bases had no gene match. The germline V gene has CDR1 SGHTA and CDR2 FQGNSA. This CDR3 has 17 residues. The full variable domain, completed using reference TRBV7-2 and TRBJ2-2, is GAGVSQSPSNKVTEKGKDVELRCDPISGHTALYWYRQSLGQGLEFLIYFQGNSAPDKSGLPSDRFSAERTGGSVSTLTIQRTQQEDSAVYLCASSAFSGRAGTGELFFGEGSRLTVL.

The chain employs TRBV12-3 or TRBV12-4 and TRBJ1-2, with D perhaps TRBD1 (5 bases). This CDR3 contains 13 residues. Trimming stripped 6 bases from V and 2 bases from J, with 10 bases between. For the CDR3, the DNA is TGTGCCAGCAGGGACGGGGGGAACTATGGCTACACCTTC. Encoded protein: CASRDGGNYGYTF.

This chain connects TRBV5-5 to TRBJ2-1; no firm D call. Germline V gene lookup returns CDR1 SGHKS and CDR2 YYEKEE (reference sequence). There are 12 residues in the CDR3. The germline V and J ends were trimmed by 7 bases and 5 bases, with 10 bases remaining between them. CDR3 DNA: TGTGCCAGCCGTTCCCCCGACAATGAGCAGTTCTTC. As protein: CASRSPDNEQFF.

This clonotype was seen many times. The V gene is TRBV7-2, the J gene TRBJ2-1; 7 bases agree with TRBD2. The germline gives CDR1 SGHTA, CDR2 FQGNSA. CDR3 length equals 15 residues. V dropped 5 bases and J dropped 7; count of bases not matched to a gene: 11. The CDR3 loop is CASSVLATNQNEQFF. CDR3 DNA sequence: TGTGCCAGCAGCGTACTAGCGACCAACCAAAATGAGCAGTTCTTC.

The chain couples TRBV20-1 to TRBJ2-5, with D uncertain. The germline V gene has CDR1 DFQATT and CDR2 SNEGSKA (reference sequence). This CDR3 has 15 amino acids. Trimming removed 1 base at V and 0 bases at J, with 12 bases between. DNA for the CDR3: TGCAGTGCTAGAGTCAAAATTAAGTACCAAGAGACCCAGTACTTC. This codes for CSARVKIKYQETQYF.

This clonotype was seen a handful of times. CDR3 protein: CASNDRYEQYF. CDR3 nucleotide sequence: TGTGCCAGCAACGACAGATACGAGCAGTACTTC. J is TRBJ2-7 and V is TRBV28, with D possibly matching TRBD1 (5 bases). The CDR3 loop spans 11 amino acids. Germline CDR1 MDHEN, CDR2 SYDVKM. V lost 7 bases to trimming and J lost 4 bases, with 8 bases between them. Full variable domain (outside the CDR3, taken from reference TRBV28 and TRBJ2-7): DVKVTQSSRYLVKRTGEKVFLECVQDMDHENMFWYRQDPGLGLRLIYFSYDVKMKEKGDIPEGYSVSREKKERFSLILESASTNQTSMYLCASNDRYEQYFGPGTRLTVT.

This clonotype was picked up many times. This sequence joins TRBV7-2 and TRBJ1-5; 8 nucleotides agree with TRBD1. Germline V lookup: CDR1 SGHTA, CDR2 FQGNSA. V was pared by 3 bases and J by 5 bases, with 3 bases of the junction left unmatched. The CDR3 contains 14 residues. The CDR3 sequence: CASSLDREDQPQHF. Written as DNA, the CDR3 is TGTGCCAGCAGCTTGGACAGGGAAGATCAGCCCCAGCATTTT.

This clonotype has just one count. This chain uses TRBV4-1 with TRBJ2-7, with 9 bases lining up with TRBD2. The length of the CDR3 is 17 residues. The germline CDR1 and CDR2 sequences are MGHRA and YSYEKL. Germline trimming cut 6 bases from V and 3 bases from J; bases unmatched to any gene: 15. The CDR3 loop is CASSRPGAGGLYYEQYF. CDR3 DNA sequence: TGCGCCAGCAGTCGTCCGGGAGCGGGAGGACTTTACTACGAGCAGTACTTC.

To note about this clonotype: A read error may be the cause here, since a much bigger clone is one base away. V gene TRBV7-2 combines with J gene TRBJ2-3, with D perhaps matching TRBD2 (6 bases). Germline values: CDR1 SGHTA, CDR2 FQGNSA. Deletions cut 2 bases from V and 5 bases from J, with 14 bases between. CDR3 length: 15 amino acids. This CDR3 reads CASSLMTRAGDTQYF. The CDR3 region has the DNA TGTGCCAGCAGCTTAATGACGCGAGCGGGAGATACGCAGTATTTT.

The chain carries TRBV10-3 and TRBJ2-2; 9 nucleotides agree with TRBD1. The CDR3 totals 14 residues. Unmatched junction bases numbered 6, after V lost 6 bases and J lost 7 bases. Germline lookup yields CDR1 ENHRY and CDR2 SYGVKD. This CDR3 reads CAISKQGANGELFF. The CDR3 DNA is TGTGCCATCAGCAAACAGGGGGCGAACGGGGAGCTGTTTTTT.

About this clonotype: A read error may be the cause here, since a much bigger clone is one base away. This chain uses TRBV28 with TRBJ2-1, with TRBD2 matching 14 bases. V lost 5 bases, J lost 9 bases, and 9 bases stayed unmatched. The CDR3 consists of 16 residues. Germline V gives CDR1 MDHEN, CDR2 SYDVKM. CDR3 in amino acids: CASSPGLAGVGIEQFF. DNA for the CDR3: TGTGCCAGCAGTCCGGGACTAGCGGGAGTAGGTATTGAGCAGTTCTTC.

The chain is built from TRBV6-2 or TRBV6-3 and TRBJ2-7; D is uncertain. Trimming removed 2 bases from V and 4 bases from J, with 6 bases in between. The CDR3 spans 12 residues. Germline loops: CDR1 MNHEY, CDR2 SVGEGT. The CDR3 bases are TGTGCCAGCAGTTACCACAGTTACGAGCAGTACTTC. Protein sequence: CASSYHSYEQYF.

V and J are TRBV10-3 and TRBJ2-7; the D call may be TRBD1 or TRBD2 (5 bases each). V shed 6 bases and J shed 2 bases, with 11 bases lying between them. This CDR3 has 13 residues. CDR1 and CDR2 (germline): ENHRY, SYGVKD. The CDR3 region is CAISRDHPYEQYV. The CDR3, as DNA: TGTGCCATCAGCCGGGACCACCCCTACGAGCAGTACGTC.

The V call is TRBV4-1, the J call TRBJ2-1; the match to TRBD2 covers 9 bases. CDR1 is MGHRA, CDR2 YSYEKL, per germline. The CDR3 is made up of 20 amino acids. V lost 1 base and J lost 4; bases outside the gene matches: 17. CDR3 DNA sequence: TGCGCCAGCAGCCAAGTTACACAGGGTCGTCTAGCGGGAAAATACAATGAGCAGTTCTTC. Translated, it gives CASSQVTQGRLAGKYNEQFF.

This chain uses TRBV27 with TRBJ2-3; D may be TRBD2 (6 bases). CDR3 length equals 16 residues. Germline V gives CDR1 MNHEY, CDR2 SMNVEV (reference sequence). V shed 8 bases and J shed 4 bases, with 22 bases lying between them. The CDR3 bases are TGTGCCAGCGGGAATCCGAGGCGGGGCGGACCAGATACGCAGTATTTT. Translation: CASGNPRRGGPDTQYF.

The chain links TRBV29-1 to TRBJ2-2; D might be TRBD1 (6 bases). The germline V and J ends were trimmed by 4 bases and 1 base, with 13 bases remaining between them. Germline loops: CDR1 SQVTM, CDR2 ANQGSEA. The CDR3 loop spans 15 amino acids. CDR3 amino acids: CSVVGLQGNTGELFF. CDR3 bases: TGCAGCGTTGTGGGATTACAGGGGAACACCGGGGAGCTGTTTTTT.